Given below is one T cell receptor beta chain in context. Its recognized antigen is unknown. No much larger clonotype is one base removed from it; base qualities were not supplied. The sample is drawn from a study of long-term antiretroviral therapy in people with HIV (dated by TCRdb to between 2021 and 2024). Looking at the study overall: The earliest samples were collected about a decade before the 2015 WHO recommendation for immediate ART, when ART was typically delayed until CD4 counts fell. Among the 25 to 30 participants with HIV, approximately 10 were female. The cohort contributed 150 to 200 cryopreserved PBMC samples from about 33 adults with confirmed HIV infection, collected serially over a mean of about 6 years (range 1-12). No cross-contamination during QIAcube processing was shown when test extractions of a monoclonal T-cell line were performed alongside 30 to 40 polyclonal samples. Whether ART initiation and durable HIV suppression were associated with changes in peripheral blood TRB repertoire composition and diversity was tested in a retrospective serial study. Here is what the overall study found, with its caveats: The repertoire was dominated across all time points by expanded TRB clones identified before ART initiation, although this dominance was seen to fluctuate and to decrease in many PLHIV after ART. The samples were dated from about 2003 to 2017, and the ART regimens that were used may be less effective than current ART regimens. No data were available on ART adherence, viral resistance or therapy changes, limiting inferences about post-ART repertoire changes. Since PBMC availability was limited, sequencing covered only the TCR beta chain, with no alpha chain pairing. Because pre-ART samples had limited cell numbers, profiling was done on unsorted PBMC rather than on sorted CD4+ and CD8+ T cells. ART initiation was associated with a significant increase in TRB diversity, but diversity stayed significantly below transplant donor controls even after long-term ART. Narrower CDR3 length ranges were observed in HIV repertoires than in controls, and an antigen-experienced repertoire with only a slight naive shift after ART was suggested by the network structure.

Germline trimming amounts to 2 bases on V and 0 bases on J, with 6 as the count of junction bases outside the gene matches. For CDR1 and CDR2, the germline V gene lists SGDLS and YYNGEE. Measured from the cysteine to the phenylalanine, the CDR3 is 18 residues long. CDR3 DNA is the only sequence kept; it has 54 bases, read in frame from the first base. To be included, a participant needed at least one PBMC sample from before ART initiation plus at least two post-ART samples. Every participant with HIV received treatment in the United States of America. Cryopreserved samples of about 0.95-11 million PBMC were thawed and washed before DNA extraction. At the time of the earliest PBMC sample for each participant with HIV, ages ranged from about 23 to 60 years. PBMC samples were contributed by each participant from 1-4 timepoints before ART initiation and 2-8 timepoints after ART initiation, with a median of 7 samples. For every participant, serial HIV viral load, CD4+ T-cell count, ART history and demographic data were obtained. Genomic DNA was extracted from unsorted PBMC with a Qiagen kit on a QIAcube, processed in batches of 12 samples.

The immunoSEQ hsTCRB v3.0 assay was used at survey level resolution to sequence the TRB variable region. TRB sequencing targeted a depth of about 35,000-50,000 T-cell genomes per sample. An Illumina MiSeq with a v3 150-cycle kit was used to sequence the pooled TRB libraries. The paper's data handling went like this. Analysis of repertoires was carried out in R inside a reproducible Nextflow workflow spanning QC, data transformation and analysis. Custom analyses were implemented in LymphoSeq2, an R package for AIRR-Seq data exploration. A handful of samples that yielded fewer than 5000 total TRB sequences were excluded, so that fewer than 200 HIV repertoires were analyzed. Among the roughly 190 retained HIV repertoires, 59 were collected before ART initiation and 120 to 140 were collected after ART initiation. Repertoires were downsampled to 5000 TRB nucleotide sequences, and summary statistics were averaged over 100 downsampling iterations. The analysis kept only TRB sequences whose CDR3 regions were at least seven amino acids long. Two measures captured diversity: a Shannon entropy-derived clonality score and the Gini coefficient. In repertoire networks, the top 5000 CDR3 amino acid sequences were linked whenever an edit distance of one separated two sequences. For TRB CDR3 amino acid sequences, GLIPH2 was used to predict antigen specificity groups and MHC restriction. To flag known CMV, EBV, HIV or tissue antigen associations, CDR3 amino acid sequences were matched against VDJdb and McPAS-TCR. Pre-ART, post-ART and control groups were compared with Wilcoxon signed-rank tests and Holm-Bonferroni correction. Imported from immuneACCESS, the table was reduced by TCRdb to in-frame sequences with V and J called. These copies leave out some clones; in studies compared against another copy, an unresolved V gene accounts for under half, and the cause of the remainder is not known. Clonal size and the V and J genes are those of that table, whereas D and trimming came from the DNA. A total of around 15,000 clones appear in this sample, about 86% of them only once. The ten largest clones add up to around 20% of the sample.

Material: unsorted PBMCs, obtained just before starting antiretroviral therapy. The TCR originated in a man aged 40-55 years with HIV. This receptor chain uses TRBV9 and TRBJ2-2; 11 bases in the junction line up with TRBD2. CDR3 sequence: CASSVGLAVTANTGELFF. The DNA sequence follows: TGTGCCAGCAGCGTGGGACTAGCGGTGACCGCGAACACCGGGGAGCTGTTTTTT. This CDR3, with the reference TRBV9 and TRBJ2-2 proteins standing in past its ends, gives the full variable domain DSGVTQTPKHLITATGQRVTLRCSPRSGDLSVYWYQQSLDQGLQFLIQYYNGEERAKGNILERFSAQQFPDLHSELNLSSLELGDSALYFCASSVGLAVTANTGELFFGEGSRLTVL.